What follows are 13 T cell receptor beta chains derived from one specimen sequenced in a study of blood T cell repertoires in COVID-19. Some clones are missing from TCRdb's copy, which holds only in-frame ones; the method was immunoSEQ multiplex PCR. The data hold about 75,000 clones, with under 90% observed a single time. The sequencing sample was made of peripheral blood. The receptors shown here come from a human donor in a cohort sampled during active COVID-19.

This clone occurred a few times. The chain joins TRBV19 to TRBJ1-5; D remains ambiguous. Per germline, CDR1 LNHDA and CDR2 SQIVND (reference sequence). The CDR3 has 14 amino acids. V was pared by 6 bases and J by 1 base, with 10 bases between. CDR3 DNA: TGTGCCAGTAGCCCCAGGAGGAGCAATCAGCCCCAGCATTTT. This codes for CASSPRRSNQPQHF.

The rearrangement joins TRBV28 to TRBJ1-2; D possibly corresponds to TRBD1 (6 bases). Germline CDR1 MDHEN, CDR2 SYDVKM. This CDR3 is 13 amino acids long. Trimming left V 4 bases short and J 3 bases short, with 9 bases between. In DNA, the CDR3 is TGTGCCAGCAGTTCGACAGGCTACTATGGCTACACCTTC. As protein: CASSSTGYYGYTF.

This chain connects TRBV6-6 to TRBJ1-4; weak D call: TRBD1 (6 bases). The germline V gene encodes CDR1 MNHNY and CDR2 SVGAGI (reference sequence). V was pared by 6 bases and J by 8 bases, with 16 bases between. This CDR3 is built from 14 residues. The CDR3 loop reads CASSRGQWNEKLFF. The CDR3 region has the DNA TGTGCCAGCAGCCGTGGACAGTGGAACGAAAAACTGTTTTTT.

The V and J genes are TRBV4-3 and TRBJ2-1; a possible D gene is TRBD2 (6 bases). Trimming shortened V by 0 bases and J by 1 base, and 7 bases separated the two germline ends. Germline-derived CDR1 and CDR2 are LGHNA and YSLEER. This CDR3 spans 15 amino acids. The CDR3 DNA reads as TGCGCCAGCAGCCAAGATAGCGGTTCCTACAATGAGCAGTTCTTC. Translating it yields CASSQDSGSYNEQFF.

The chain is built from TRBV28 and TRBJ1-6; D is unresolved. Per germline, CDR1 MDHEN and CDR2 SYDVKM. The CDR3 is 12 amino acids. V gave up 6 bases and J gave up 7 bases, with 7 bases separating them. In nucleotides, the CDR3 is TGTGCCAGCAGGAGACTCAATTCACCCCTCCACTTT. Amino acids: CASRRLNSPLHF. Variable domain in full (rest from reference TRBV28 and TRBJ1-6): DVKVTQSSRYLVKRTGEKVFLECVQDMDHENMFWYRQDPGLGLRLIYFSYDVKMKEKGDIPEGYSVSREKKERFSLILESASTNQTSMYLCASRRLNSPLHFGNGTRLTVT.

The chain joins TRBV6-5 to TRBJ1-1; D uncertain. This CDR3 comprises 11 residues. In germline, CDR1 is MNHEY, CDR2 SVGAGI. V lost 5 bases and J 9 bases, leaving 10 bases between the germline ends. The CDR3 region has the DNA TGTGCCAGCAGTCAGCCGGGGAAAGCTTTCTTT. This gives the protein CASSQPGKAFF.

CDR3 DNA: TGTGCCAGCAGTGAAAAGGGGCAGGGACATGGGGCAGGCGAGCAGTACTTC. Translating it yields CASSEKGQGHGAGEQYF. The V gene is TRBV6-1, the J gene TRBJ2-7; the D gene is possibly TRBD1 (6 bases). V shed 2 bases and J shed 6 bases, with 23 bases lying between them. CDR3 size: 17 residues. Looked up from germline, CDR1 is MNHNS and CDR2 is SASEGT.

The chain is built from TRBV7-8 and TRBJ2-7; TRBD2 is a possible D gene (6 bases). From germline, CDR1 is SGHVS and CDR2 FQNEAQ. Trimming took off 4 bases at V and 6 bases at J, with 7 bases between the two ends. CDR3 length: 11 residues. DNA of the CDR3: TGTGCCAGCAGCTCACTAGCCGAGCAGTACTTC. The encoded protein is CASSSLAEQYF.

V gene TRBV2 combines with J gene TRBJ2-1, with 14 bases identical to TRBD2. The germline V gene encodes CDR1 SNHLY and CDR2 FYNNEI. Unmatched junction bases numbered 7, after V lost 3 bases and J lost 3 bases. The CDR3 has 18 amino acids. The CDR3 DNA follows: TGTGCCAGCAGTGATCCGGGACTAGCGGGGGACCTCTACAATGAGCAGTTCTTC. It is translated as CASSDPGLAGDLYNEQFF.

On this clone: One junction end disagrees with the germline gene, perhaps due to a read error. The chain combines TRBV7-9 with TRBJ2-7, with D unclear. The CDR3 totals 13 residues. Germline CDR1 reads SEHNR; CDR2 reads FQNEAQ (reference sequence). In nucleotides, the CDR3 is TGTGCCAGCAGCATCCCGAGCTCCTACGGGCAGTACTTC. This sequence encodes CASSIPSSYGQYF.

The chain links TRBV6-1 to TRBJ1-5; D remains ambiguous. The V gene's germline CDR1 is MNHNS and CDR2 SASEGT. V gave up 3 bases and J gave up 8 bases, with 11 bases separating them. CDR3 size: 13 residues. CDR3: CASSDEPIKPQHF. The CDR3 coding sequence is TGTGCCAGCAGTGATGAGCCCATCAAGCCCCAGCATTTT.

The chain couples TRBV7-2 to TRBJ2-3; D is possibly TRBD2 (6 bases). This CDR3 is 16 amino acids long. Germline loops: CDR1 SGHTA, CDR2 FQGNSA. Trimming left V 8 bases short and J 2 bases short, with 20 bases between. The CDR3 DNA is TGTGCCAGCCTGGCGGGGTGGGGGATCATCACAGATACGCAGTATTTT. Translation: CASLAGWGIITDTQYF.

The V call is TRBV7-6, the J call TRBJ2-5; TRBD1 aligns across 7 bases. This CDR3 has 15 residues. CDR1 is SGHVS and CDR2 is FNYEAQ in the germline V gene. After removal of 2 bases from V and 5 bases from J, the junction contained 8 bases not matched to a gene. The CDR3 loop is CASSLRGDSQETQYF. CDR3 DNA: TGTGCCAGCAGCTTAAGAGGGGACAGCCAGGAGACCCAGTACTTC.